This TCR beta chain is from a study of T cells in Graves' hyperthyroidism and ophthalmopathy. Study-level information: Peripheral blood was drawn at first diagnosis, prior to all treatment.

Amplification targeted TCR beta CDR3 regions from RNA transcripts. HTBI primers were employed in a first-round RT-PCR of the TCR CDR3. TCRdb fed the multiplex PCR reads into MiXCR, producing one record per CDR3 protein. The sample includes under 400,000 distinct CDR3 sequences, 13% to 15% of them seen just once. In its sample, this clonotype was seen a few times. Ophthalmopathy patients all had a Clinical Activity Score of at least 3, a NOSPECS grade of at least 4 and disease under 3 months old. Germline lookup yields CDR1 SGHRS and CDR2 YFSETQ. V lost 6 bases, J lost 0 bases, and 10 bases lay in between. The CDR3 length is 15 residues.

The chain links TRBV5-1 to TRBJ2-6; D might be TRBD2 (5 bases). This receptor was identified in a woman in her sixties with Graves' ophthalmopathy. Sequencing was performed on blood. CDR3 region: CASTEGASGANVLTF. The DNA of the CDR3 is TGCGCCAGCACCGAGGGAGCCTCTGGGGCCAACGTCCTGACTTTC.